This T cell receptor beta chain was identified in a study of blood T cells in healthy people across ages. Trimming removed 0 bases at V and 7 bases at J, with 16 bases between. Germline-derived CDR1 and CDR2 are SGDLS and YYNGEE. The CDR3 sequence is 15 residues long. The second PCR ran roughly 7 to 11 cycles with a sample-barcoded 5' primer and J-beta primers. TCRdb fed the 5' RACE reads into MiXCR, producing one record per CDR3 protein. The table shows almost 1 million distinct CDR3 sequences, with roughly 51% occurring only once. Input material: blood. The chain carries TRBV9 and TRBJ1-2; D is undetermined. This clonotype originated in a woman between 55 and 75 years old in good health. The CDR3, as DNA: TGTGCCAGCAGCGTAGATCAGTGGTCGTTCGGTGGCTACACCTTC. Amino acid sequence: CASSVDQWSFGGYTF.